Listed below are T cell receptor beta chains from one sample, sequenced in a study of CD8 T cells in Susac syndrome. TCRdb re-derived calls from the immunoSEQ multiplex PCR reads in MiXCR, one entry per CDR3 protein. The data hold 400,000 to 550,000 distinct CDR3 sequences, with around 83% observed a single time. Input material: CD8+ T cells from PBMCs. The receptors stem from a human donor with multiple sclerosis. The CDR3 runs from the conserved cysteine through the conserved F or W. D genes are given only for firm matches. Size values are once, few and many counts, or a class for expanded clones, and some rows have none.

V: TRBV7-6
J: TRBJ2-1
size: NA
D: NA
CDR3: CASSWDSPRDEQFF
DNA: TGTGCCAGCAGCTGGGACTCCCCGAGGGATGAGCAGTTCTTC

V: TRBV2
J: TRBJ2-3
size: NA
D: NA
CDR3: CASRRDHVFTDTQYF
DNA: TGTGCCAGCAGGAGGGATCACGTTTTCACAGATACGCAGTATTTT

V: TRBV6-6
J: TRBJ2-2
size: once
D: NA
CDR3: CASSYDPPGPTGELFF
DNA: TGTGCCAGCAGTTACGATCCTCCGGGGCCCACCGGGGAGCTGTTTTTT

V: TRBV10-3
J: TRBJ2-3
size: NA
D: TRBD2
CDR3: CAISVSHLSGASTDTQYF
DNA: TGTGCCATCAGTGTATCTCACCTTAGCGGGGCAAGCACAGATACGCAGTATTTT

V: TRBV29-1
J: TRBJ2-5
size: NA
D: NA
CDR3: CSVEDGHQIQETQYF
DNA: TGCAGCGTTGAAGACGGGCATCAGATCCAAGAGACCCAGTACTTC

V: TRBV19
J: TRBJ1-1
size: NA
D: NA
CDR3: CATHHRGFDTEAFF
DNA: TGTGCCACTCACCACCGAGGTTTCGACACTGAAGCTTTCTTT

V: TRBV6-2/TRBV6-3
J: TRBJ2-7
size: NA
D: NA
CDR3: CASSYEGAPYEQYF
DNA: TGTGCCAGCAGTTATGAGGGTGCCCCTTACGAGCAGTACTTC

V: TRBV20-1
J: TRBJ2-7
size: NA
D: TRBD1
CDR3: CSAPDRVQQYF
DNA: TGCAGTGCTCCGGACAGGGTTCAGCAGTACTTC

V: TRBV20-1
J: TRBJ1-5
size: NA
D: NA
CDR3: CSAINRQEMNQPQHF
DNA: TGCAGCGCCATCAATAGACAGGAGATGAATCAGCCCCAGCATTTT

V: TRBV30
J: TRBJ2-1
size: NA
D: TRBD1
CDR3: CAWRAGGTYNEQFF
DNA: TGTGCCTGGAGGGCAGGGGGCACCTACAATGAGCAGTTCTTC

V: TRBV5-1
J: TRBJ2-7
size: NA
D: TRBD1
CDR3: CASSWTGVDYEQYF
DNA: TGCGCCAGCAGCTGGACAGGGGTAGACTACGAGCAGTACTTC

V: TRBV7-9
J: TRBJ2-1
size: NA
D: TRBD2
CDR3: CASSSGLAGHNEQFF
DNA: TGTGCCAGCAGCTCAGGGCTAGCGGGACACAATGAGCAGTTCTTC

V: TRBV7-9
J: TRBJ2-7
size: few
D: NA
CDR3: CASSLDQVEQYF
DNA: TGTGCCAGCAGCTTAGATCAGGTGGAGCAGTACTTC

V: TRBV20-1
J: TRBJ1-5
size: NA
D: NA
CDR3: CSARKGDQPQHF
DNA: TGCAGTGCTAGGAAAGGGGATCAGCCCCAGCATTTT

V: TRBV2
J: TRBJ1-1
size: NA
D: TRBD1
CDR3: CASSEVGQGPEAFF
DNA: TGTGCCAGCAGTGAAGTCGGACAGGGTCCTGAAGCTTTCTTT

V: TRBV12-3/TRBV12-4
J: TRBJ1-5
size: NA
D: NA
CDR3: CASSFDGGQQPQHF
DNA: TGTGCCAGCAGTTTTGACGGGGGACAACAGCCCCAGCATTTT

V: TRBV4-1
J: TRBJ2-2
size: NA
D: TRBD1
CDR3: CASSRQDGTGDIGELFF
DNA: TGCGCCAGCAGCCGCCAAGATGGGACAGGGGATATCGGGGAGCTGTTTTTT

V: TRBV6-6
J: TRBJ1-1
size: NA
D: NA
CDR3: CASSYGDGMNTEAFF
DNA: TGTGCCAGCAGTTACGGGGACGGCATGAACACTGAAGCTTTCTTT

V: TRBV23-1
J: TRBJ2-5
size: NA
D: NA
CDR3: CASSRAGSLIQETQYF
DNA: TGCGCCAGCAGTCGTGCGGGCAGCCTCATCCAAGAGACCCAGTACTTC

V: TRBV6-1
J: TRBJ1-1
size: few
D: NA
CDR3: CASASGGDIAEAFF
DNA: TGTGCCAGCGCGTCGGGGGGGGACATCGCTGAAGCTTTCTTT

V: TRBV7-2
J: TRBJ1-6
size: few
D: NA
CDR3: CASSLESSPLHF
DNA: TGTGCCAGCAGCTTGGAAAGTTCACCCCTCCACTTT

V: TRBV19
J: TRBJ1-1
size: NA
D: NA
CDR3: CASSTEGTNTEAFF
DNA: TGTGCCAGTAGTACCGAGGGGACGAACACTGAAGCTTTCTTT

V: TRBV7-2
J: TRBJ1-1
size: NA
D: NA
CDR3: CASSLGTDKLEAFF
DNA: TGTGCCAGCAGCCTCGGGACGGACAAACTCGAAGCTTTCTTT

V: TRBV30
J: TRBJ1-2
size: NA
D: TRBD1
CDR3: CAWSAGTDSNYGYTF
DNA: TGTGCCTGGAGCGCCGGGACAGACTCTAACTATGGCTACACCTTC

V: TRBV27
J: TRBJ2-1
size: NA
D: TRBD1
CDR3: CASSAGTGNQFF
DNA: TGTGCCAGCAGTGCAGGGACAGGGAATCAGTTCTTC

V: TRBV19
J: TRBJ2-1
size: NA
D: NA
CDR3: CASSPGPAPSNEQFF
DNA: TGTGCCAGTAGTCCGGGTCCAGCCCCATCCAATGAGCAGTTCTTC

V: TRBV11-2
J: TRBJ1-5
size: NA
D: NA
CDR3: CASSAPGDSNQPQHF
DNA: TGTGCCAGCAGCGCGCCCGGGGATAGCAATCAGCCCCAGCATTTT

V: TRBV28
J: TRBJ1-1
size: NA
D: NA
CDR3: CATSISGNTEAFF
DNA: TGTGCCACTAGTATTTCAGGGAACACTGAAGCTTTCTTT

V: TRBV14
J: TRBJ2-3
size: NA
D: TRBD2
CDR3: CASSQGGGRADTQYF
DNA: TGTGCCAGCAGCCAAGGCGGGGGACGAGCGGATACGCAGTATTTT

V: TRBV6-5
J: TRBJ2-7
size: NA
D: NA
CDR3: CASSYFSGIHEQYF
DNA: TGTGCCAGCAGTTACTTCTCGGGGATCCACGAGCAGTACTTC

V: TRBV6-1
J: TRBJ2-1
size: NA
D: NA
CDR3: CASVGGVNEQFF
DNA: TGTGCCAGCGTCGGGGGAGTGAATGAGCAGTTCTTC

V: TRBV6-1
J: TRBJ1-3
size: NA
D: NA
CDR3: CASSETTPGSSGNTIYF
DNA: TGTGCCAGCAGTGAAACGACCCCTGGGAGCTCTGGAAACACCATATATTTT

V: TRBV7-9
J: TRBJ1-2
size: NA
D: NA
CDR3: CASSFAGDANYGYTF
DNA: TGTGCCAGCAGCTTTGCAGGGGATGCAAACTATGGCTACACCTTC

V: TRBV7-8
J: TRBJ2-7
size: NA
D: TRBD2
CDR3: CASSPHRGGEQYF
DNA: TGTGCCAGCAGCCCGCACCGGGGGGGCGAGCAGTACTTC

V: TRBV4-1
J: TRBJ2-7
size: few
D: NA
CDR3: CASSNGLEGDEQYF
DNA: TGCGCCAGCAGCAACGGACTAGAGGGGGACGAGCAGTACTTC

V: TRBV29-1
J: TRBJ2-1
size: NA
D: TRBD2
CDR3: CSVESGRAGEQFF
DNA: TGCAGCGTTGAAAGCGGGAGGGCCGGTGAGCAGTTCTTC

V: TRBV4-1
J: TRBJ2-3
size: NA
D: TRBD2
CDR3: CASSQDLGTTNGRTDTQYF
DNA: TGCGCCAGCAGCCAAGATCTGGGGACTACCAACGGGCGCACAGATACGCAGTATTTT

V: TRBV11-2
J: TRBJ2-3
size: NA
D: TRBD1
CDR3: CASSFRGRGSTDTQYF
DNA: TGTGCCAGCAGCTTCAGGGGGCGAGGGAGCACAGATACGCAGTATTTT

V: TRBV29-1
J: TRBJ2-3
size: NA
D: NA
CDR3: CSVEGGDSGDTQYF
DNA: TGCAGCGTTGAAGGGGGAGACAGCGGGGATACGCAGTATTTT

V: TRBV27
J: TRBJ2-1
size: NA
D: NA
CDR3: CASRGGSSYNEQFF
DNA: TGTGCCAGCCGAGGAGGGAGCTCCTACAATGAGCAGTTCTTC